These T cell receptor beta chains were read from a single sample in a study of T cells after yellow fever vaccination. Via MiXCR, TCRdb re-called the 5' RACE reads, giving one row per CDR3 protein. In the table there are 200,000 to 250,000 distinct CDR3 sequences, roughly 3% of which are singletons. The specimen was CD4+ T cells sorted from PBMCs, collected 10 days after the yellow fever booster vaccination. Receptor source: a man aged 18 to 30 who received the YFV17D yellow fever vaccine. Both conserved end residues are part of each CDR3. The order of the fields is V gene, D gene, J gene, clone size, CDR3 protein. D genes are given only for firm matches. Size tells how often a clone was seen (once, few, many) or the class of an expanded clone, and some rows leave it out.

TRBV11-2	TRBD2	TRBJ2-2	many	CASSWKVPSGGAPGELFF
TRBV7-8	TRBD2	TRBJ2-3	few	CASSSGTSGGKTQYF
TRBV5-1	.	TRBJ1-1	.	CASSFLWGDPAFF
TRBV7-8	.	TRBJ2-5	many	CASSTQTVQETQYF
TRBV5-4	TRBD2	TRBJ2-5	.	CASSFQRGYQETQYF
TRBV5-4	TRBD1	TRBJ2-7	few	CASSLGGTGAYEQYF
TRBV7-2	.	TRBJ2-3	many	CASSSALAYDTDTQYF
TRBV7-8	.	TRBJ2-1	many	CASSLRGPYNEQFF
TRBV10-1	TRBD2	TRBJ2-2	.	CASSDQRGAENTGELFF
TRBV20-1	.	TRBJ2-2	few	CSATQISNTGELFF
TRBV18	.	TRBJ2-1	many	CASSQEISYNEQFF
TRBV5-1	.	TRBJ1-1	many	CASRSNGNTEAFF
TRBV5-1	TRBD2	TRBJ2-5	few	CASSLGRTSLETQYF
TRBV7-2	.	TRBJ1-1	many	CASSFRTFEAFF
TRBV12-3/TRBV12-4	TRBD2	TRBJ2-3	many	CASSLSGTSGGRWMDTQYF
TRBV14	TRBD1	TRBJ1-1	many	CASSHINRGRTEAFF
TRBV27	TRBD1	TRBJ1-4	few	CASSFLQGAANEKLFF
TRBV6-2/TRBV6-3	.	TRBJ2-2	few	CASSSDQMNTGELFF
TRBV18	.	TRBJ2-7	few	CASSPTGPLSDEQYF
TRBV12-5	TRBD1	TRBJ2-7	few	CASGYPTGSVYEQYF